These 8 T cell receptor beta chains share one sample of origin, sequenced in a study of cytomegalovirus exposure and HLA in healthy donors. The primer mix had 60 Vbeta and 13 Jbeta primers. Repertoires were generated with immunoSEQ multiplex PCR, while TCRdb's copy carries only in-frame clones and drops some. Of over 150,000 clones listed, around four fifths are singletons. Sequencing used PBMCs. These receptors all come from a woman between 50 and 59 years old in good health and CMV-seronegative.

This sequence joins TRBV15 and TRBJ2-7, with TRBD2 identical over 7 bases. The CDR3 runs 14 residues. J gave up 3 bases and V 8 bases, and 10 bases lay outside the gene matches. CDR1 is LNHNV and CDR2 is YYDKDF in the germline V gene (reference sequence). The DNA of the CDR3 is TGTGCCACCCAGGACGAGCGGGAAAACTACGAGCAGTACTTC. Protein sequence: CATQDERENYEQYF.

The chain employs TRBV28 and TRBJ2-5; maybe TRBD2 (5 bases). Germline CDR1 and CDR2: MDHEN and SYDVKM. This CDR3 has 13 amino acids. Trimming removed 0 bases at V and 5 bases at J, with 7 bases between. The CDR3 DNA is TGTGCCAGCAGTTTATGGAGGGCGGAGACCCAGTACTTC. It is translated as CASSLWRAETQYF.

The gene calls are TRBV4-2 and TRBJ2-1; 10 nucleotides match TRBD2. The CDR3 contains 16 residues. Trimming took 0 bases from V and 4 from J; bases not matched to a gene: 3. Germline lookup yields CDR1 LGHNA and CDR2 YNFKEQ. CDR3 amino acids: CASSQETSGLYNEQFF. DNA for the CDR3: TGTGCCAGCAGCCAAGAGACTAGCGGGCTTTACAATGAGCAGTTCTTC.

The rearrangement joins TRBV4-3 to TRBJ1-2, with D perhaps matching TRBD1 (5 bases). The V end was cut by 1 base, the J end by 1 base, with 13 bases between. Germline V CDR1 and CDR2: LGHNA, YSLEER. This CDR3 is built from 16 residues. The DNA of the CDR3 is TGCGCCAGCAGCCAAGTGGCCCCGGGGGTTAACTATGGCTACACCTTC. Protein product: CASSQVAPGVNYGYTF.

The V gene is TRBV28, the J gene TRBJ1-1, with a weak D call TRBD1 (5 bases). Trimming took off 3 bases at V and 0 bases at J, with 14 bases between the two ends. CDR3 length equals 16 residues. In germline, CDR1 is MDHEN, CDR2 SYDVKM. CDR3 in amino acids: CASSFAGNTLNTEAFF. The CDR3 DNA reads as TGTGCCAGCAGTTTCGCAGGGAACACTTTGAACACTGAAGCTTTCTTT. Full variable domain (outside the CDR3, taken from reference TRBV28 and TRBJ1-1): DVKVTQSSRYLVKRTGEKVFLECVQDMDHENMFWYRQDPGLGLRLIYFSYDVKMKEKGDIPEGYSVSREKKERFSLILESASTNQTSMYLCASSFAGNTLNTEAFFGQGTRLTVV.

This rearrangement joins TRBV18 to TRBJ1-1, with D possibly TRBD1 on 5 matching bases. Between the trimmed V and J ends, which lost 3 bases and 7 bases, there was a span of 15 bases. Per the germline V gene, CDR1 is KGHSH and CDR2 is LQKENI. CDR3 length: 14 residues. The chain's CDR3 is CASSPPGVTGEAFF. CDR3 bases: TGTGCCAGCTCACCCCCTGGAGTAACAGGTGAAGCTTTCTTT.

The chain combines TRBV7-6 with TRBJ1-1; 7 bases map to TRBD1. V was pared by 5 bases and J by 8 bases, with 8 bases of the junction left unmatched. This CDR3 spans 13 amino acids. CDR1 is SGHVS and CDR2 is FNYEAQ in the germline V gene. The DNA of the CDR3 is TGTGCCAGCAGCCGTACCAGGGGGTCGGAAGCTTTCTTT. It codes for CASSRTRGSEAFF.

The V and J genes are TRBV28 and TRBJ1-5; D might be TRBD1 (6 bases). This CDR3 has 16 residues. Germline V gene lookup returns CDR1 MDHEN and CDR2 SYDVKM. V lost 5 bases and J lost 0, with 14 bases in between. In DNA, the CDR3 is TGTGCCAGCAGTCCGTCACAGGGATATAGCAATCAGCCCCAGCATTTT. Amino acids: CASSPSQGYSNQPQHF.